Reported below is one T cell receptor beta chain. This CDR3 region has 19 residues. Trimming pared 0 bases from V and 0 bases from J, leaving 19 bases between. Germline V gene sequence: CDR1 LGHNT, CDR2 FRNRAP. Using immunoSEQ multiplex PCR, the repertoire was profiled, and TCRdb retains in-frame clones only, with some absent. The sample lists around 110,000 clones; 84% were seen once. Enrolled through a virtual design, the participants were between 18 and 89 years of age and came from some 25 US areas. Cohort 3 recovered donors had two negative PCRs, clearance, or symptom resolution. The sample is drawn from a study of blood T cell repertoires in COVID-19.

The sample consisted of PBMCs or T cells enriched from blood (not recorded which). The chain combines TRBV12-5 with TRBJ2-3; the D gene is possibly TRBD2 (5 bases). This TCR was sampled from a woman aged 25 to 45 who had recovered from COVID-19. CDR3 residues: CASGLVPSGEGASTDTQYF. CDR3 bases: TGTGCTAGTGGTTTGGTACCCAGCGGAGAGGGTGCTAGCACAGATACGCAGTATTTT.